One and the same sample provided the 8 T cell receptor beta chains below, sequenced in a study of T cell changes during pregnancy in multiple sclerosis. Sequencing was performed with immunoSEQ multiplex PCR; in TCRdb, only in-frame clones are kept and a portion is missing. This table holds 77,000 or so clones, around 93% found once. Specimen: peripheral blood, collected in the second trimester of pregnancy. The origin of the receptors is a female donor in good health, enrolled as a control in a pregnancy study.

The rearrangement joins TRBV7-8 to TRBJ1-4, with D perhaps TRBD1 (6 bases). The CDR3 totals 16 residues. Looked up from germline, CDR1 is SGHVS and CDR2 is FQNEAQ. The ends were cut back, 4 bases at V and 0 bases at J, with 12 bases in the middle. The CDR3 DNA follows: TGTGCCAGCAGCTACAGGGTAACGGCAACTAATGAAAAACTGTTTTTT. Amino acids: CASSYRVTATNEKLFF.

The rearrangement uses TRBV7-3 and TRBJ2-1; TRBD2 might be the D (6 bases). This CDR3 comprises 14 residues. CDR1 and CDR2 (germline): SGHTA, FQGTGA. V was cut by 2 bases and J by 5 bases, with 10 bases left in between. CDR3 bases: TGTGCCAGCAGCTTATATTCGGGGGACAATGAGCAGTTCTTC. Amino acid sequence: CASSLYSGDNEQFF.

The CDR3 nucleotides are TGTGCCAGCTCACAGAAGGAGGGGACCGGGGAGCTGTTTTTT. It yields the protein CASSQKEGTGELFF. V is TRBV18 and J is TRBJ2-2; weak D call: TRBD2 (6 bases). Germline CDR1 reads KGHSH; CDR2 reads LQKENI. This CDR3 region has 14 residues. The V and J ends lost 4 bases and 5 bases respectively, with 11 bases between them. The full variable domain, completed using reference TRBV18 and TRBJ2-2, is NAGVMQNPRHLVRRRGQEARLRCSPMKGHSHVYWYRQLPEEGLKFMVYLQKENIIDESGMPKERFSAEFPKEGPSILRIQQVVRGDSAAYFCASSQKEGTGELFFGEGSRLTVL.

The gene calls are TRBV9 and TRBJ1-1; a possible D gene is TRBD1 (6 bases). The CDR3 has 16 amino acids. Germline loops: CDR1 SGDLS, CDR2 YYNGEE. Trimming removed 3 bases at V and 3 bases at J, with 18 bases between. The DNA for the CDR3 is TGTGCCAGCAGCGGAGCTAGGGACAAAATAGACACTGAAGCTTTCTTT. Amino acids: CASSGARDKIDTEAFF.

The rearrangement links TRBV6-1 to TRBJ2-3; D is ambiguous. The germline V and J ends were trimmed by 10 bases and 1 base, with 15 bases remaining between them. The V gene's germline CDR1 is MNHNS and CDR2 SASEGT. The CDR3 extends over 14 amino acids. CDR3 region: CATILQEGTDTQYF. The DNA of the CDR3 is TGTGCCACTATACTCCAAGAGGGCACAGATACGCAGTATTTT.

The V gene is TRBV4-3, the J gene TRBJ1-5; 8 nucleotides line up with TRBD1. CDR3 size: 15 residues. Germline V gene data show CDR1 as LGHNA and CDR2 as YSLEER. The V and J ends lost 1 base and 1 base, in that order; junction bases with no gene match: 0. CDR3 sequence reads: CASSQGTGSNQPQHF. CDR3 nucleotide sequence: TGCGCCAGCAGCCAAGGGACAGGGAGCAATCAGCCCCAGCATTTT.

This clone showed up just a few times. The chain links TRBV6-4 to TRBJ2-1; 7 nucleotides match TRBD2. The germline V gene encodes CDR1 MRHNA and CDR2 SNTAGT. This CDR3 region has 15 residues. The junction had 8 bases not matched to a gene; V was cut back by 2 bases and J by 7 bases. CDR3 loop: CASSDGGDPSNEQFF. For the CDR3, the DNA is TGTGCCAGCAGTGACGGGGGGGACCCCTCAAATGAGCAGTTCTTC.

The chain employs TRBV18 and TRBJ2-5; D is possibly TRBD1 (5 bases). The germline V gene has CDR1 KGHSH and CDR2 LQKENI. V was shortened by 4 bases and J by 5 bases, with 8 bases between the two germline ends. The CDR3 contains 12 residues. CDR3 bases: TGTGCCAGCTCACAGGGGTGGGAGACCCAGTACTTC. As protein: CASSQGWETQYF. Full variable domain (outside the CDR3, taken from reference TRBV18 and TRBJ2-5): NAGVMQNPRHLVRRRGQEARLRCSPMKGHSHVYWYRQLPEEGLKFMVYLQKENIIDESGMPKERFSAEFPKEGPSILRIQQVVRGDSAAYFCASSQGWETQYFGPGTRLLVL.